This passage covers 4 T cell receptor beta chains from one sample sequenced in a study of shared clonotypes between healthy human individuals (dated by TCRdb to the early 2020s). The library was prepared using the immunoSEQ multiplex PCR assay. The table was pulled from immuneACCESS by TCRdb, which kept in-frame rearrangements only. Such tables lose some clones; where checked, under half of the loss comes from unresolved V genes, and the rest has no known cause. This sample is represented by approximately 2,000,000 clones; just over 90% of them were singletons. About 1.6% of the sample is taken by the ten largest. For the CD8 naive samples, CD45RO-negative cells were positively selected for CCR7, yielding a CD45RA+CCR7+ population from which TemRA cells were excluded. The sequencing input was naive CD8+ T cells from PBMCs. What the cell subset or site label conveys for this sample: CD45RA+CCR7+. The receptors were sampled from a man between 18 and 29 years old in good health. Some clones in this sample may be carry-over from other donors' samples.

CDR3 nucleotides: TGTGCCAGCAGCGTAAATATAGCGGGAAGCACAGATACGCAGTATTTT. Translating it yields CASSVNIAGSTDTQYF. The V call is TRBV7-9, the J call TRBJ2-3, with 8 bases lining up with TRBD2. CDR3 length: 16 amino acids. The V gene end was trimmed by 5 bases and the J gene end by 0 bases; junction bases not matched to a gene: 7. Germline V gene sequence: CDR1 SEHNR, CDR2 FQNEAQ (reference sequence). The full variable domain, with the rest looked up from reference TRBV7-9 and TRBJ2-3, is DTGVSQNPRHKITKRGQNVTFRCDPISEHNRLYWYRQTLGQGPEFLTYFQNEAQLEKSRLLSDRFSAERPKGSFSTLEIQRTEQGDSAMYLCASSVNIAGSTDTQYFGPGTRLTVL.

This sequence joins TRBV5-1 and TRBJ2-1; the match to TRBD2 covers 8 bases. The CDR3 has 18 amino acids. J was trimmed by 2 bases and V by 0 bases; bases with no gene match: 10. The germline CDR1 and CDR2 sequences are SGHRS and YFSETQ. The CDR3 sequence is CASSLGPTSGGPYNEQFF. In nucleotides, the CDR3 is TGCGCCAGCAGCTTGGGACCTACCAGCGGGGGTCCCTACAATGAGCAGTTCTTC.

This chain joins TRBV27 and TRBJ2-6; possibly TRBD1 for D (6 bases). The CDR3 runs to 16 residues. CDR1 MNHEY and CDR2 SMNVEV come from the germline V gene (reference sequence). Trimming stripped 4 bases from V and 0 bases from J, with 10 bases between. The CDR3 here is CASSYRTVSGANVLTF. In DNA form, the CDR3 reads TGTGCCAGCAGTTATAGGACAGTCTCTGGGGCCAACGTCCTGACTTTC.

This chain joins TRBV5-4 and TRBJ2-7, with a possible D match to TRBD1 (6 bases). The length of the CDR3 is 13 residues. Germline lookup yields CDR1 SGHNT and CDR2 YYREEE (reference sequence). Deletions cut 6 bases from V and 6 bases from J, with 16 bases between. The CDR3: CASTHNRAGEQYF. CDR3 sequence (DNA): TGTGCCAGCACCCACAACAGGGCTGGCGAGCAGTACTTC.